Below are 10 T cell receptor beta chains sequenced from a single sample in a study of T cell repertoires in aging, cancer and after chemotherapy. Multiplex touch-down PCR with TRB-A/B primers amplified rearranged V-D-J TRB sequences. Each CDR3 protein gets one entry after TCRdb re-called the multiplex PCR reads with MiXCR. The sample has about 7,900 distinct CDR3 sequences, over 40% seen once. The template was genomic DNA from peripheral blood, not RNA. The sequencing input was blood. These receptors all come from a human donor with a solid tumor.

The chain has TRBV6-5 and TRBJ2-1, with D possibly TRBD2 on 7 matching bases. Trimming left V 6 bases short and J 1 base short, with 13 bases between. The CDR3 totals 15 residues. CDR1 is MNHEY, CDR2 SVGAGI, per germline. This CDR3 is CASSEGGGSYNEQFF. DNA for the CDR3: TGTGCCAGCAGCGAAGGGGGGGGGTCCTACAATGAGCAGTTCTTC.

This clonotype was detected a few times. The CDR3 bases are TGTGCCAGCAGTTTCTCCTACGAGCAGTACTTC. Protein product: CASSFSYEQYF. The gene calls are TRBV12-3 or TRBV12-4 and TRBJ2-7; no reliable D call. CDR3 length: 11 amino acids. Trimming stripped 3 bases from V and 0 bases from J, with 0 bases between.

The CDR3 DNA reads TGCAGTGCTGACCTTAGCGCAGATACGCAGTATTTT. It is translated as CSADLSADTQYF. The gene calls are TRBV20-1 and TRBJ2-3; possible D gene TRBD2, 5 bases. Looked up from germline, CDR1 is DFQATT and CDR2 is SNEGSKA (reference sequence). Trimming stripped 5 bases from V and 4 bases from J, with 10 bases between. This CDR3 has 12 amino acids.

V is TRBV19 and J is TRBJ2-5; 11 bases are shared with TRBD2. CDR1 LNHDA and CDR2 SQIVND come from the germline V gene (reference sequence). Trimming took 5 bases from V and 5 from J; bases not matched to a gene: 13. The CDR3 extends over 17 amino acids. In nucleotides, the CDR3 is TGTGCCAGTAGTGGGGCCCGCCTAGCGGGGGGCATGGAGACCCAGTACTTC. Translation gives CASSGARLAGGMETQYF.

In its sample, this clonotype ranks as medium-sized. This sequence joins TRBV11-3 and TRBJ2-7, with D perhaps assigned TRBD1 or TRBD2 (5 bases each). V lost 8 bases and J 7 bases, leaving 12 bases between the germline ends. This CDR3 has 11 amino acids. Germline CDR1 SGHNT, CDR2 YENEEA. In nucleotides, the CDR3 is TGTGCCAGCCACCGGGACGGTGAGCAGTACTTC. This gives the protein CASHRDGEQYF.

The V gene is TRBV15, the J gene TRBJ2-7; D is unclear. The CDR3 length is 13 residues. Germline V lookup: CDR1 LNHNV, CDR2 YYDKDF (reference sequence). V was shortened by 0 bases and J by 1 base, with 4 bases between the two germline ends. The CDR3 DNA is TGTGCCACCAGCAGAGATCCGTCCTACGAGCAGTACTTC. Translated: CATSRDPSYEQYF.

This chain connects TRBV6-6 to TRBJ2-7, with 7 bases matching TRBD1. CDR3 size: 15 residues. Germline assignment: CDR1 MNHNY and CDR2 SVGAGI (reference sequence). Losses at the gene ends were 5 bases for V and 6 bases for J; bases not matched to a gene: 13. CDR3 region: CASSENEGAPFEQYF. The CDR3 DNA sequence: TGTGCCAGCAGTGAAAACGAGGGGGCCCCTTTCGAGCAGTACTTC.

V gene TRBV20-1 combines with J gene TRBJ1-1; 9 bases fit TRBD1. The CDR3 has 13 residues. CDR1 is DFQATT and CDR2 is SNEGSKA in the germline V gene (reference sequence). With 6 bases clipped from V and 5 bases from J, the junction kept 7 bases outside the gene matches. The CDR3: CSASDRGRTEAFF. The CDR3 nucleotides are TGCAGTGCCTCGGACAGGGGTCGAACTGAAGCTTTCTTT.

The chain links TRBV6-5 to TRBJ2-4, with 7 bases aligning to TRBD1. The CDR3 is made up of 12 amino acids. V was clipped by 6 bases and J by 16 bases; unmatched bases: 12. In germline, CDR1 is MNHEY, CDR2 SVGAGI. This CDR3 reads CASSYGDRWKYF. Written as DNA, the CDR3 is TGTGCCAGCAGCTATGGGGACAGATGGAAATACTTC.

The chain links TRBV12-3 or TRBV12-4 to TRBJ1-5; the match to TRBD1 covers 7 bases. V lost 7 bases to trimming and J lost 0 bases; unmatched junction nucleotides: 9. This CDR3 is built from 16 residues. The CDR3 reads CASTIRDSYSNQPQHF. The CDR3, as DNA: TGTGCCAGCACCATAAGGGACAGTTATAGCAATCAGCCCCAGCATTTT.